Presented here are 8 T cell receptor beta chains from one specimen sequenced in a study of Graves' ophthalmopathy and Graves' hyperthyroidism. Researchers took RNA transcripts and amplified TCR beta CDR3 regions from them. Investigators did first-round RT-PCR with HTBI primers, then second-round multiplex PCR. One entry per CDR3 protein results from TCRdb running MiXCR on the multiplex PCR reads. The table shows around 520,000 distinct CDR3 sequences, with approximately 37% occurring only once. The sample consisted of peripheral blood or thyroid tissue (not recorded which). Receptor source: an adult man with Graves' hyperthyroidism.

This clonotype was recorded at least ten times. One end of the junction is discordant with germline, which a read error may explain. The chain combines TRBV7-7 with TRBJ2-5; unclear D gene. The CDR3 covers 13 residues. Germline V gene lookup returns CDR1 SSHAT and CDR2 FNYEAQ (reference sequence). CDR3 in amino acids: CASSLAGPETQYF. CDR3 coding DNA: TGTGCTAGCAGCTTAGCCGGCCCAGAGACCCAGTACTTC.

This clonotype showed up just a few times. The chain is built from TRBV11-2 and TRBJ2-7; D not certain. From germline, CDR1 is SGHAT and CDR2 FQNNGV. The CDR3 sequence is 16 residues long. V gave up 1 base and J gave up 0 bases, with 13 bases separating them. The CDR3 region has the DNA TGTGCCAGCAGCTTAGCGGCCAGAACTTTCTCCTACGAGCAGTACTTC. Amino acids: CASSLAARTFSYEQYF.

The chain recombines TRBV7-2 with TRBJ2-5, with 10 bases that match TRBD2. This CDR3 is built from 15 residues. The ends lost 5 bases at V and 5 bases at J; junction bases unmatched: 8. Per the germline V gene, CDR1 is SGHTA and CDR2 is FQGNSA. CDR3 residues: CASSPEAGGSETQYF. The CDR3 region has the DNA TGTGCCAGCAGCCCAGAAGCGGGAGGGAGCGAGACCCAGTACTTC.

About this clonotype: This may be a read error: a much more frequent sequence differs by one nucleotide. The chain joins TRBV2 to TRBJ1-5, with 7 bases that match TRBD1. J lost 0 bases, V lost 6 bases, and 5 bases had no gene match. The V gene's germline CDR1 is SNHLY and CDR2 FYNNEI. The CDR3 length is 15 residues. CDR3 DNA: TGTGCCAGCAGGGAGGACAGGCCTAGCAATCAGCCCCAGCATTTT. Residues: CASREDRPSNQPQHF.

The rearrangement joins TRBV20-1 to TRBJ2-5; D unclear. There are 12 residues in the CDR3. Germline values: CDR1 DFQATT, CDR2 SNEGSKA (reference sequence). V dropped 1 base and J dropped 7 bases, with 10 bases sitting between them. CDR3 coding DNA: TGCAGTGCTAGAGTAAGGGTAGGGACCCAGTACTTC. The encoded protein is CSARVRVGTQYF.

V gene TRBV13 combines with J gene TRBJ2-7; D is possibly TRBD1 (5 bases). The V end was cut by 8 bases, the J end by 6 bases, with 14 bases between. The V gene's germline CDR1 is PRHDT and CDR2 FYEKMQ (reference sequence). The CDR3 runs to 12 residues. CDR3 DNA: TGTGCCAGCTCACCACAGGACGGCGAGCAGTACTTC. Its translation: CASSPQDGEQYF.

This clonotype was picked up many times. The V and J genes are TRBV7-2 and TRBJ2-5; the D gene is possibly TRBD2 (6 bases). The V and J ends lost 1 base and 5 bases respectively, with 14 bases between them. The germline CDR1 and CDR2 sequences are SGHTA and FQGNSA. This CDR3 comprises 15 residues. The CDR3 DNA sequence: TGTGCCAGCAGCTTAGGGGCGGGGTTGGGGGAGACCCAGTACTTC. Translation: CASSLGAGLGETQYF.

Worth noting for this clonotype: A much larger clone differs from this one at a single base, so this may be a read error. V gene TRBV12-3 or TRBV12-4 combines with J gene TRBJ1-1, with 9 bases matching TRBD1. Germline trimming cut 4 bases from V and 6 bases from J; bases unmatched to any gene: 12. The length of the CDR3 is 16 residues. CDR3 region: CASSSQTGGLGSEAFF. CDR3 nucleotide sequence: TGTGCCAGCAGTTCCCAGACAGGGGGACTCGGATCTGAAGCTTTCTTT.